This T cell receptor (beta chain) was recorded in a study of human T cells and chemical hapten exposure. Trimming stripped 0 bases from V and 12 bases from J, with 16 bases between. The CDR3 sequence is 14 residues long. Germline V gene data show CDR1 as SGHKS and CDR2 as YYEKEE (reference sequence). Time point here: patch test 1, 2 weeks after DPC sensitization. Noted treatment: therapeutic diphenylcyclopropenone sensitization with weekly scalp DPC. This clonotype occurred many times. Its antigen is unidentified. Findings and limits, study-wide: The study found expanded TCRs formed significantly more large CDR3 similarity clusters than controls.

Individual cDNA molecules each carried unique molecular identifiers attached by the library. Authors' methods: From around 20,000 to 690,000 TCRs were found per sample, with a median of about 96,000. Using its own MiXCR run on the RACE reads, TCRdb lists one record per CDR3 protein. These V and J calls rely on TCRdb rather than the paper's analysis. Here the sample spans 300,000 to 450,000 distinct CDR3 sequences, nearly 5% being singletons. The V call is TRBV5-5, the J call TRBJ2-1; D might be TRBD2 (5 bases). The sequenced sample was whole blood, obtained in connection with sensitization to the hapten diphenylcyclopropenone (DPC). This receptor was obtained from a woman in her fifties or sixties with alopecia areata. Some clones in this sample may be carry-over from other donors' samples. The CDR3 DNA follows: TGTGCCAGCAGCTTGGACTCACTAGACTCGGGGCAGTTCTTC. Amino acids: CASSLDSLDSGQFF.